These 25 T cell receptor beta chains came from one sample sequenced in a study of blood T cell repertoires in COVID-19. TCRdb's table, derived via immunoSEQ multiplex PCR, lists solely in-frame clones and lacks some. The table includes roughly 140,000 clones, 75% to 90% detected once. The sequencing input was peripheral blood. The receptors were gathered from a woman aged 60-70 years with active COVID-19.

The CDR3 coding sequence is TGTGCCAGCAGTTCCCCAAAAGAGACCCAGTACTTC. This encodes CASSSPKETQYF. J is TRBJ2-5 and V is TRBV28; no clear D gene. Trimming left V 4 bases short and J 3 bases short, with 6 bases between. This CDR3 is built from 12 residues. In germline, CDR1 is MDHEN, CDR2 SYDVKM.

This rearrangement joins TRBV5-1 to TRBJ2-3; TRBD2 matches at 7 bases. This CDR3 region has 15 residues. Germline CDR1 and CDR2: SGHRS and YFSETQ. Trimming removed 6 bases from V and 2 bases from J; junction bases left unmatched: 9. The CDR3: CASTLAVKDTDTQYF. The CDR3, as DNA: TGCGCCAGCACTCTAGCGGTAAAAGACACAGATACGCAGTATTTT.

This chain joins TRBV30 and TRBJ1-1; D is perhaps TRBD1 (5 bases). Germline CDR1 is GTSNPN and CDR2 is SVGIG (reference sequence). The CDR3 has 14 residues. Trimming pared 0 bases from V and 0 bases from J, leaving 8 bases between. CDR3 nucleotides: TGTGCCTGGAGTGTGCCAGGGATGAACACTGAAGCTTTCTTT. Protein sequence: CAWSVPGMNTEAFF.

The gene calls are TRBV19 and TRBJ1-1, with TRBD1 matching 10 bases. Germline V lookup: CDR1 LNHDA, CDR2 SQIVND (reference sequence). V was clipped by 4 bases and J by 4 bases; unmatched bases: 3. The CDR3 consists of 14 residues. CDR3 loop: CASSRRTGGTEAFF. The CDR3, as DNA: TGTGCCAGTAGTAGACGGACAGGGGGCACTGAAGCTTTCTTT.

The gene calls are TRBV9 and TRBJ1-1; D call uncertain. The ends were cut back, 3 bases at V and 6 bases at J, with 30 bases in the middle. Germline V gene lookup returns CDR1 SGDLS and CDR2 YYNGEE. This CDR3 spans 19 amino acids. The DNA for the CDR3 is TGTGCCAGCAGCGCCGGATTGGGCACGCCGCGGGCCTTGTCGTCTGAAGCTTTCTTT. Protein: CASSAGLGTPRALSSEAFF.

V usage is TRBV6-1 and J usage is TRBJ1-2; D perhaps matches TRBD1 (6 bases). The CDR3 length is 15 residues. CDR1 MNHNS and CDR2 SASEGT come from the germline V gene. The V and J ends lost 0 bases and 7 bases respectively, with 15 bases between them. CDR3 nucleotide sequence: TGTGCCAGCAGTGAAGCGGAGACAGGATTCGGTGGCTACACCTTC. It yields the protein CASSEAETGFGGYTF.

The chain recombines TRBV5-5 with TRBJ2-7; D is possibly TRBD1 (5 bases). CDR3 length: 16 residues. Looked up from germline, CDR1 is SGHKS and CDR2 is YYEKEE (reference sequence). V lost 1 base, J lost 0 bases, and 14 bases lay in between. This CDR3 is CASSLHQGPSSYEQYF. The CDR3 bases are TGTGCCAGCAGCTTGCACCAGGGCCCTAGCTCCTACGAGCAGTACTTC.

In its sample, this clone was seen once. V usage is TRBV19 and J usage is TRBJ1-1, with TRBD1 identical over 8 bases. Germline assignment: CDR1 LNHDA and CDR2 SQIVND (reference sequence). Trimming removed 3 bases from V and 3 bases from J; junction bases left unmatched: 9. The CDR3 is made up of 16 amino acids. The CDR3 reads CASSMGLDRADTEAFF. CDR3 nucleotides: TGTGCCAGTAGTATGGGGTTGGACAGGGCGGACACTGAAGCTTTCTTT. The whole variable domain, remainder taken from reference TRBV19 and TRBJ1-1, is DGGITQSPKYLFRKEGQNVTLSCEQNLNHDAMYWYRQDPGQGLRLIYYSQIVNDFQKGDIAEGYSVSREKKESFPLTVTSAQKNPTAFYLCASSMGLDRADTEAFFGQGTRLTVV.

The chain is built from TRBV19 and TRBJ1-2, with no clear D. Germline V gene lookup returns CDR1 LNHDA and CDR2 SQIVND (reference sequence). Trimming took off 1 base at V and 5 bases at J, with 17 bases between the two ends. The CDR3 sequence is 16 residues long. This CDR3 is CASSIVGSAGWYGYTF. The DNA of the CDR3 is TGTGCCAGTAGTATAGTCGGCTCGGCGGGCTGGTATGGCTACACCTTC.

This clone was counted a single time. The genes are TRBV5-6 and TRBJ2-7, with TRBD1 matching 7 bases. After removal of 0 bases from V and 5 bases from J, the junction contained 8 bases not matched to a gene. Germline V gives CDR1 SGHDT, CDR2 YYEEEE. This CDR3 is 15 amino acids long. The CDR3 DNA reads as TGTGCCAGCAGCTTGGCCGGTAGGGGGCTGGACGAGCAGTACTTC. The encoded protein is CASSLAGRGLDEQYF.

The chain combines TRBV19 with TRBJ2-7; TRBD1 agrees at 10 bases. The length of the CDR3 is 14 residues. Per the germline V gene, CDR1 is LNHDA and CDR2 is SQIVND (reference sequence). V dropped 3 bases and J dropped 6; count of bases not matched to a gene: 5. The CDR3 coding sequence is TGTGCCAGTAGTATGGGGACAGGGGTCGGCGAGCAGTACTTC. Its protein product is CASSMGTGVGEQYF.

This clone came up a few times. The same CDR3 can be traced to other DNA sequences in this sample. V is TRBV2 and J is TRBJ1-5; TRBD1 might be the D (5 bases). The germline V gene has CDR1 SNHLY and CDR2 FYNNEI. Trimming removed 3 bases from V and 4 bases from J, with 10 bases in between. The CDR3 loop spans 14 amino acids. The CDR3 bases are TGTGCCAGCAGTGATTGGGGGGGAAATCAGCCCCAGCATTTT. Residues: CASSDWGGNQPQHF.

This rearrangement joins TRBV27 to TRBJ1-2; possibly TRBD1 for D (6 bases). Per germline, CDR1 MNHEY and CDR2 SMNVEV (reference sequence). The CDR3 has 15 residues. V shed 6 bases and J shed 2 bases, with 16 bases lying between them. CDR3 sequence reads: CASSLAGVNNYGYTF. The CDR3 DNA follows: TGTGCCAGCAGCCTAGCAGGGGTCAACAACTATGGCTACACCTTC.

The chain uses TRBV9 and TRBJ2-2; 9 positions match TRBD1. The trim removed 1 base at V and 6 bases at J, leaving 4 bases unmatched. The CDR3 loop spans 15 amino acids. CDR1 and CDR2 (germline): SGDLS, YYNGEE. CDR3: CASSVLDRGAGELFF. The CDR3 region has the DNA TGTGCCAGCAGCGTATTAGACAGGGGGGCCGGGGAGCTGTTTTTT.

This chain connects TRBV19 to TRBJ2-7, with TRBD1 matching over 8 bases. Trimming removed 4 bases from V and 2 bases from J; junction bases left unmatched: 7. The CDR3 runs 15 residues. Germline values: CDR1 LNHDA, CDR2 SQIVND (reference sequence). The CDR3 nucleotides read TGTGCCAGTAGTACCGGACAGGGACGTCCCTACGAGCAGTACTTC. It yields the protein CASSTGQGRPYEQYF. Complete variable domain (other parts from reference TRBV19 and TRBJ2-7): DGGITQSPKYLFRKEGQNVTLSCEQNLNHDAMYWYRQDPGQGLRLIYYSQIVNDFQKGDIAEGYSVSREKKESFPLTVTSAQKNPTAFYLCASSTGQGRPYEQYFGPGTRLTVT.

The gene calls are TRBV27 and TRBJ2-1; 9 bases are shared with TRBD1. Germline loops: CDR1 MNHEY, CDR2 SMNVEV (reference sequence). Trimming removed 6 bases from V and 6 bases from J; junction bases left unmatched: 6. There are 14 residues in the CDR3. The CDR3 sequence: CASRRTGAGNEQFF. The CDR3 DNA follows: TGTGCCAGCAGGAGGACAGGGGCTGGCAATGAGCAGTTCTTC.

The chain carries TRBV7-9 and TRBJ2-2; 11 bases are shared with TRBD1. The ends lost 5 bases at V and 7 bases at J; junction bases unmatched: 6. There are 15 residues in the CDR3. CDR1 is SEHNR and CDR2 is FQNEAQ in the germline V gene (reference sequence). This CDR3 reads CASSPRTGGIGELFF. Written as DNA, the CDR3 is TGTGCCAGCAGCCCGCGGACAGGGGGCATCGGGGAGCTGTTTTTT. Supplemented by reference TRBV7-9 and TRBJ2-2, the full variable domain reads DTGVSQNPRHKITKRGQNVTFRCDPISEHNRLYWYRQTLGQGPEFLTYFQNEAQLEKSRLLSDRFSAERPKGSFSTLEIQRTEQGDSAMYLCASSPRTGGIGELFFGEGSRLTVL.

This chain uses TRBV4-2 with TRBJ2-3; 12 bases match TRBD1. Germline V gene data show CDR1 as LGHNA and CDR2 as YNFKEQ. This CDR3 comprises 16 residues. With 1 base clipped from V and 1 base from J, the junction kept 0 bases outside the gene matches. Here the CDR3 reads CASSQGDRGRTDTQYF. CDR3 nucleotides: TGTGCCAGCAGCCAAGGGGACAGGGGGCGCACAGATACGCAGTATTTT.

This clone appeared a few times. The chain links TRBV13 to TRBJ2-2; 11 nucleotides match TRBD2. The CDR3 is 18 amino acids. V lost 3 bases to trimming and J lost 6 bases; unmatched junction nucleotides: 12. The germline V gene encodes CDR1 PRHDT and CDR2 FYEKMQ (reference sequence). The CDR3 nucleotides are TGTGCCAGCAGCTTGGGGGGACTAGCGGTTCGGGGCCCCGGGGAGCTGTTTTTT. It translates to CASSLGGLAVRGPGELFF.

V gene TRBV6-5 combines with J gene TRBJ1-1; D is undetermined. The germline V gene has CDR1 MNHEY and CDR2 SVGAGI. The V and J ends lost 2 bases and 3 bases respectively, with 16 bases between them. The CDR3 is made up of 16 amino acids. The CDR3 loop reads CASSYLRRGRYTEAFF. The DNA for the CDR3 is TGTGCCAGCAGTTACCTCCGTCGGGGAAGATACACTGAAGCTTTCTTT.

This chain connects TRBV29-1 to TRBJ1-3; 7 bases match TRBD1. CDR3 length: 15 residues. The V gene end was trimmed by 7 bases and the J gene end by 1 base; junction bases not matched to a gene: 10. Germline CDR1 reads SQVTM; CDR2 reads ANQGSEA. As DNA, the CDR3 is TGCAGCGCTACGCCGGGACAGAATTCTGGAAACACCATATATTTT. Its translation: CSATPGQNSGNTIYF.

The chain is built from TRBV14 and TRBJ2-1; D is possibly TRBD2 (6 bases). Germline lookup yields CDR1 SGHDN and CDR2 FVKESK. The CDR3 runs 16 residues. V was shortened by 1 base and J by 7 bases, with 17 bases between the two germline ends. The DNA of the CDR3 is TGTGCCAGCAGCCAAGTAAGGCTAGCGAGTCGTAATGAGCAGTTCTTC. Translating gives CASSQVRLASRNEQFF.

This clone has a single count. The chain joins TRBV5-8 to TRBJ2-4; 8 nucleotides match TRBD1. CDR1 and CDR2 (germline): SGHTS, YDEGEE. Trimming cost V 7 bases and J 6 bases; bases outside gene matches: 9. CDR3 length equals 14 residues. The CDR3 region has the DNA TGTGCCAGCGGAACCCAGGGGGCGCGAAACATTCAGTACTTC. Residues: CASGTQGARNIQYF.

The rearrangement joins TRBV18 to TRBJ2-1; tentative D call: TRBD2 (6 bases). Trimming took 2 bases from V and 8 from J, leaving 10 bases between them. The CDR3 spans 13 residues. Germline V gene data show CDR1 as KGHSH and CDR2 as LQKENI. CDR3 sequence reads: CASSPMEGYEQFF. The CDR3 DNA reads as TGTGCCAGCTCACCAATGGAGGGTTATGAGCAGTTCTTC.

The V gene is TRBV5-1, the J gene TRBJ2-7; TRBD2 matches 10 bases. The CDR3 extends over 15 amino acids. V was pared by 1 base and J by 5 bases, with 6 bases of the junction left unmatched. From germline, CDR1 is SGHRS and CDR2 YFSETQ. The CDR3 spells CASSLTAGGNHEQYF. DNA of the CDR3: TGCGCCAGCAGCTTGACAGCGGGAGGGAACCACGAGCAGTACTTC. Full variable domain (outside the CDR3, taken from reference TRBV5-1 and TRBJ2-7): KAGVTQTPRYLIKTRGQQVTLSCSPISGHRSVSWYQQTPGQGLQFLFEYFSETQRNKGNFPGRFSGRQFSNSRSEMNVSTLELGDSALYLCASSLTAGGNHEQYFGPGTRLTVT.